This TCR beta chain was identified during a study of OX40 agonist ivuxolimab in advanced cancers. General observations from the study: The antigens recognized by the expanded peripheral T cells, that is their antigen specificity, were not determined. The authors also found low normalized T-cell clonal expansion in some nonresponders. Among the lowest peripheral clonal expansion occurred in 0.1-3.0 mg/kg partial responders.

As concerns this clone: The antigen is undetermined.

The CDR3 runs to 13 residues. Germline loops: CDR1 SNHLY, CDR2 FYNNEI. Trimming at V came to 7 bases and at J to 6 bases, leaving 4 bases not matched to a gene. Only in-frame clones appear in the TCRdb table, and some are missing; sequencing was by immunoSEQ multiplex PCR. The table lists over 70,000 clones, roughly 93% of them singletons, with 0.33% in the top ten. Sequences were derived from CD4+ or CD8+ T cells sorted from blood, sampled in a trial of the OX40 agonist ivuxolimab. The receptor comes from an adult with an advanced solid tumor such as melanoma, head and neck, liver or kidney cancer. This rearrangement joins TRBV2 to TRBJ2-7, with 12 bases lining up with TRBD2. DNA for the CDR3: TGTGCCAGCAATAGACTAGCGGGAGTCGAGCAGTACTTC. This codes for CASNRLAGVEQYF.